The 16 T cell receptor beta chains below all came from one sample that was sequenced in a study of T cell repertoires in cytomegalovirus infection. One entry per CDR3 protein results from TCRdb running MiXCR on the reads. The data show more than 250,000 distinct CDR3 sequences, roughly 15% seen once. Sequencing was performed on PBMCs. These receptors all come from a human donor in good health (CMV status not recorded). Some clones in this sample may be carry-over from other donors' samples.

This sequence joins TRBV7-3 and TRBJ2-3, with D possibly being TRBD2 (6 bases). The CDR3 sequence is 15 residues long. V was shortened by 8 bases and J by 1 base, with 16 bases between the two germline ends. CDR1 SGHTA and CDR2 FQGTGA come from the germline V gene. In DNA, the CDR3 is TGTGCCAGCCGCCGTGGTAGCGGAGGCACAGATACGCAGTATTTT. Translated: CASRRGSGGTDTQYF. Full variable domain (rest looked up from reference TRBV7-3 and TRBJ2-3): GAGVSQTPSNKVTEKGKYVELRCDPISGHTALYWYRQSLGQGPEFLIYFQGTGAADDSGLPNDRFFAVRPEGSVSTLKIQRTERGDSAVYLCASRRGSGGTDTQYFGPGTRLTVL.

In this sample, this clonotype turned up many times. The chain couples TRBV7-2 to TRBJ2-1; D is ambiguous. This CDR3 contains 13 residues. CDR1 SGHTA and CDR2 FQGNSA come from the germline V gene. Trimming removed 7 bases from V and 7 bases from J, with 14 bases in between. CDR3 nucleotides: TGTGCCAGCACCCTCCCAGGTGGTAATGAGCAGTTCTTC. It yields the protein CASTLPGGNEQFF.

The chain employs TRBV20-1 and TRBJ2-5; perhaps D is TRBD1 or TRBD2 (6 bases each). The CDR3 is 12 residues long. The V end was cut by 8 bases, the J end by 5 bases, with 15 bases between. Germline V lookup: CDR1 DFQATT, CDR2 SNEGSKA (reference sequence). This CDR3 reads CSPNQGRETQYF. The CDR3 coding sequence is TGCAGTCCTAATCAGGGGAGGGAGACCCAGTACTTC.

This clonotype was recorded many times. The chain has TRBV7-2 and TRBJ2-1; D may be TRBD1 or TRBD2 (5 bases each). The germline CDR1 and CDR2 sequences are SGHTA and FQGNSA. This CDR3 spans 15 amino acids. Trimming left V 1 base short and J 7 bases short, with 14 bases between. The CDR3: CASSLGVRGQNEQFF. The CDR3 coding sequence is TGTGCCAGCAGCTTAGGGGTCCGGGGCCAGAATGAGCAGTTCTTC.

Of note for this clonotype: Being one base from a much bigger clone, this may be a read error. The rearrangement uses TRBV6-1 and TRBJ1-1, with a weak D call TRBD1 (5 bases). Germline V lookup: CDR1 MNHNS, CDR2 SASEGT. This CDR3 region has 13 residues. This CDR3 reads CAGSMGEDTEAFF. In DNA form, the CDR3 reads TGTGCCGGCAGTATGGGGGAGGACACTGAAGCTTTCTTT.

This clonotype was found a few times. The chain carries TRBV29-1 and TRBJ2-3; TRBD2 agrees at 10 bases. Germline V gene sequence: CDR1 SQVTM, CDR2 ANQGSEA. V lost 5 bases and J lost 0; bases outside the gene matches: 2. This CDR3 comprises 14 residues. This chain's CDR3 is CSVILAGSTDTQYF. The CDR3 DNA reads TGCAGCGTTATACTAGCGGGGAGCACAGATACGCAGTATTTT.

This clonotype was counted only a few times. This rearrangement joins TRBV19 to TRBJ1-2; D remains unclear. Germline V lookup: CDR1 LNHDA, CDR2 SQIVND (reference sequence). The CDR3 consists of 11 residues. V dropped 10 bases and J dropped 4 bases, with 10 bases sitting between them. DNA for the CDR3: TGTGCCACCTCGGTGGGCTATGGCTACACCTTC. Encoded protein: CATSVGYGYTF.

This clonotype occurred a few times. The V call is TRBV5-1, the J call TRBJ1-2; tentatively, D is TRBD1 (5 bases). Trimming took off 3 bases at V and 2 bases at J, with 8 bases between the two ends. This CDR3 is 13 amino acids long. CDR1 and CDR2 (germline): SGHRS, YFSETQ. For the CDR3, the DNA is TGCGCCAGCAGCTCGACAGAGAACTATGGCTACACCTTC. It specifies CASSSTENYGYTF.

The chain joins TRBV4-1 to TRBJ1-5; D gene uncertain. Germline-derived CDR1 and CDR2 are MGHRA and YSYEKL. The V gene lost 3 bases and the J gene lost 7 bases, with 13 bases spanning the gap. CDR3 length: 14 amino acids. The DNA of the CDR3 is TGCGCCAGCAGCCATACAAGCACGGAACAGCCCCAGCATTTT. Amino acids: CASSHTSTEQPQHF.

This clonotype was recorded at least ten times. The rearrangement uses TRBV7-3 and TRBJ2-3; 9 nucleotides agree with TRBD2. Germline CDR1 and CDR2: SGHTA and FQGTGA. The CDR3 has 15 amino acids. The V gene end was trimmed by 6 bases and the J gene end by 0 bases; junction bases not matched to a gene: 4. This CDR3 reads CASRRTSASTDTQYF. For the CDR3, the DNA is TGTGCCAGCAGACGGACTAGCGCTAGCACAGATACGCAGTATTTT.

This clonotype was seen at least ten times. J is TRBJ1-5 and V is TRBV20-1, with 8 bases identical to TRBD1. There are 16 residues in the CDR3. The germline V gene has CDR1 DFQATT and CDR2 SNEGSKA (reference sequence). Trimming took 6 bases from V and 4 from J; bases not matched to a gene: 14. In DNA, the CDR3 is TGCAGTGCCCGGAGTACCGGGACAGGAGGAAATCAGCCCCAGCATTTT. Amino acid sequence: CSARSTGTGGNQPQHF.

J is TRBJ1-1 and V is TRBV28; D is unclear. From germline, CDR1 is MDHEN and CDR2 SYDVKM. The CDR3 runs 13 residues. Trimming removed 8 bases at V and 0 bases at J, with 10 bases between. DNA for the CDR3: TGTGCCAGCGCACAGAGCATGAACACTGAAGCTTTCTTT. This codes for CASAQSMNTEAFF.

The CDR3 DNA reads TGCAGTGCTAGAGATCGGGTAGGGAGTAACTATGGCTACACCTTC. Translation gives CSARDRVGSNYGYTF. V and J are TRBV20-1 and TRBJ1-2; D is uncertain. CDR1 is DFQATT and CDR2 is SNEGSKA in the germline V gene (reference sequence). The V end was cut by 0 bases, the J end by 1 base, with 12 bases between. The CDR3 has 15 residues.

Ten or more counts support this clonotype. The chain recombines TRBV25-1 with TRBJ1-6, with TRBD1 identical over 9 bases. Germline V gives CDR1 MGHDK, CDR2 SYGVNS. The junction had 2 bases not matched to a gene; V was cut back by 6 bases and J by 5 bases. The CDR3 is 14 amino acids. The CDR3 bases are TGTGCCAGCAGCTGGGACAGGGATAATTCACCCCTCCACTTT. Its translation is CASSWDRDNSPLHF.

This clonotype was detected a few times. The gene calls are TRBV5-5 and TRBJ2-1; 7 nucleotides match TRBD2. The CDR3 extends over 16 amino acids. Germline loops: CDR1 SGHKS, CDR2 YYEKEE (reference sequence). The V segment lost 4 bases and the J segment 5 bases; nucleotides outside the gene matches: 12. The CDR3 is CASSHGAGLVDNEQFF. In nucleotides, the CDR3 is TGTGCCAGCAGCCACGGGGCTGGACTAGTCGACAATGAGCAGTTCTTC.

This clonotype was counted at least ten times. V is TRBV7-2 and J is TRBJ2-1, with 10 bases fitting TRBD2. With 2 bases clipped from V and 9 bases from J, the junction kept 7 bases outside the gene matches. Germline V gives CDR1 SGHTA, CDR2 FQGNSA. The CDR3 covers 15 residues. The CDR3 loop is CASSLTSGGAAEQFF. CDR3 DNA: TGTGCCAGCAGCTTAACGAGCGGGGGGGCGGCTGAGCAGTTCTTC.